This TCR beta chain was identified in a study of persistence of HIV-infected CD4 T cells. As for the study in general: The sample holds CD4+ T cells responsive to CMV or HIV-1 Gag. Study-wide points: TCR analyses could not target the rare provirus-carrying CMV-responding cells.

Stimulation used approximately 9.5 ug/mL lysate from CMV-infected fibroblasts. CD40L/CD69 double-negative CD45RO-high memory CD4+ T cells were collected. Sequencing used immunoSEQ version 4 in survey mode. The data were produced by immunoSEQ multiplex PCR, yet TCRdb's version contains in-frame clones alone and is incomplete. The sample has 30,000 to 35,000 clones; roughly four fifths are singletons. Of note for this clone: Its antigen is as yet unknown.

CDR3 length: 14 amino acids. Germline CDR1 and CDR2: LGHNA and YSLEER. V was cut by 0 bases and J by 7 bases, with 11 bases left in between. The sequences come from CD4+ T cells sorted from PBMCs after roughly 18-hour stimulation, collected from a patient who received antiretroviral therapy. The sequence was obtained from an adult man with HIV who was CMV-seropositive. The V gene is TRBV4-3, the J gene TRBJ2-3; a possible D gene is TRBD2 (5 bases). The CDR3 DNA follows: TGCGCCAGCAGCCAAGACCTAGCCCTGAATACGCAGTATTTT. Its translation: CASSQDLALNTQYF.